The rows below give T cell receptor beta chains drawn from one sample of a study of memory CD4+ T cells and cytomegalovirus serostatus. Using immunoSEQ multiplex PCR, the repertoire was profiled, and TCRdb retains in-frame clones only, with some absent. The repertoire includes 48,000 or so clones, roughly 73% of them detected once, and roughly 0.76% sits in the top ten. The sequenced material came from memory CD4+ T cells from blood. All receptors derive from an adult in good health and CMV-seronegative. CDR3s include the opening cysteine and the closing phenylalanine or tryptophan. Each record gives: J gene, V gene, clone size, D gene, CDR3 DNA, CDR3 protein. A D gene is named only where the DNA matches it firmly. Not all rows give a size; the values are once, few, many and, for expanded clones, a class.

TRBJ1-5	TRBV5-6	NA	TRBD1	TGCGCCAGCAGCCACTTGGACAGGGGGAACAATCAGCCCCAGCATTTT	CASSHLDRGNNQPQHF
TRBJ2-1	TRBV6-5	few	TRBD2	TGTGCCAGCATCCCTAGCGGGAGGCCTGGGAATGAGCAGTTCTTC	CASIPSGRPGNEQFF
TRBJ2-7	TRBV4-2	few	NA	TGTGCCAGCAGCCTTCAATCCGGGGCCTACGAGCAGTACTTC	CASSLQSGAYEQYF
TRBJ1-1	TRBV30	NA	TRBD1	TGTGCCTGGAGAGACAGGGGGTACACTGAAGCTTTCTTT	CAWRDRGYTEAFF
TRBJ2-5	TRBV6-5	NA	NA	TGTGCCAGCAGCAACGGAGGGGAGACCCAGTACTTC	CASSNGGETQYF
TRBJ1-1	TRBV5-4	few	NA	TGTGCCAGCAGACCCAGGGGAGGTACTGAAGCTTTCTTT	CASRPRGGTEAFF
TRBJ2-5	TRBV5-4	NA	NA	TGTGCCAGCAGCTTGGCTGCGCAGGGGAAGACCCAGTACTTC	CASSLAAQGKTQYF
TRBJ1-1	TRBV7-6	few	NA	TGTGCCAGCAGCGGGTACCGGAACACTGAAGCTTTCTTT	CASSGYRNTEAFF
TRBJ2-5	TRBV19	NA	NA	TGTGCCAGTAGTCCCGGACAGTTTAACCAAGAGACCCAGTACTTC	CASSPGQFNQETQYF
TRBJ1-2	TRBV4-2	once	NA	TGTGCCAGCAGCCAAGTGGGCGAAGGGAGAAAAGAAGCCGGCTACACCTTC	CASSQVGEGRKEAGYTF
TRBJ2-7	TRBV28	NA	TRBD1	TGTGCCACCAGGGGGTGGTCCTACGAGCAGTACTTC	CATRGWSYEQYF
TRBJ2-3	TRBV12-5	NA	NA	TGTGCTAGTGGTTCTAGGGACGATACGCAGTATTTT	CASGSRDDTQYF
TRBJ2-7	TRBV5-8	NA	TRBD1	TGTGCCAGCAGCTTGGGCCGGGACAGGGTTCAGGGCTACGAGCAGTACTTC	CASSLGRDRVQGYEQYF
TRBJ2-4	TRBV7-2	NA	NA	TGTGCCAGCAGCTCTGGGACGGCCAAAAACATTCAGTACTTC	CASSSGTAKNIQYF
TRBJ2-7	TRBV27	NA	TRBD1	TGTGCCAGCGGTTTCGACAGGGGGCTCTACGAGCAGTACTTC	CASGFDRGLYEQYF
TRBJ1-1	TRBV9	NA	TRBD1	TGTGCCAGCAGCCCTCAGACAGGGGGAGGGACTGAAGCTTTCTTT	CASSPQTGGGTEAFF
TRBJ1-3	TRBV30	NA	NA	TGTGCCGGGCATTGGGTTGGGGCCTCTGGAAACACCATATATTTT	CAGHWVGASGNTIYF
TRBJ2-2	TRBV6-1	NA	NA	TGTGCCAGCAGTCTACGACAGACCGGGGAGCTGTTTTTT	CASSLRQTGELFF
TRBJ2-7	TRBV18	NA	NA	TGTGCCAGCTCATCCTCGGGAACAGGGGGGGCCTACGAGCAGTACTTC	CASSSSGTGGAYEQYF
TRBJ1-2	TRBV6-1	few	NA	TGTGCCAGCAGTGAAGGTAACTATGGCTACACCTTC	CASSEGNYGYTF
TRBJ2-6	TRBV5-1	NA	NA	TGCGCCAGCAGCTTGAATCAGGGCTCTGGGGCCAACGTCCTGACTTTC	CASSLNQGSGANVLTF
TRBJ2-7	TRBV5-1	NA	NA	TGCGCCAGCAGCCAGGACCCGATCGGGGGCTACGAGCAGTACTTC	CASSQDPIGGYEQYF
TRBJ1-4	TRBV30	NA	TRBD1	TGTGCCTGGACAGGGGGAATCGGTGAAAAACTGTTTTTT	CAWTGGIGEKLFF
TRBJ2-2	TRBV19	NA	NA	TGTGCCAGTAGTGGCTGGAGGGGGCTATCTAACACCGGGGAGCTGTTTTTT	CASSGWRGLSNTGELFF
TRBJ1-5	TRBV27	NA	TRBD1	TGTGCCAGCAGACCCAGGGGGATGGACAATCAGCCCCAGCATTTT	CASRPRGMDNQPQHF
TRBJ1-2	TRBV19	NA	TRBD1	TGTGCCAGTAGTATCGGGACAGGGGGCGCCGAAGGAGGTGGCTACACCTTC	CASSIGTGGAEGGGYTF
TRBJ2-3	TRBV14	NA	TRBD2	TGTGCCAGCAGCCCGGGACTAGCATTTGGAGATACGCAGTATTTT	CASSPGLAFGDTQYF
TRBJ1-6	TRBV30	NA	NA	TGTGCCTGGAGCACCGCGGGAACCTATAATTCACCCCTCCACTTT	CAWSTAGTYNSPLHF
TRBJ2-5	TRBV2	few	NA	TGTGCCAGCAGTGTGGGGGGCGCGGTAGAGACCCAGTACTTC	CASSVGGAVETQYF
TRBJ2-7	TRBV6-5	once	TRBD1	TGTGCCAGCAGTTACGACCGGGACAGGGTTTCTGGGGAGCAGTACTTC	CASSYDRDRVSGEQYF
TRBJ2-2	TRBV7-9	NA	NA	TGTGCCAGCAGCTACCCGGTCTATGGGGAGCTGTTTTTT	CASSYPVYGELFF
TRBJ2-7	TRBV7-9	NA	TRBD2	TGTGCCAGCAGCTCCCCCGGGACTAGCGGGAGGTCCAAGTACTTC	CASSSPGTSGRSKYF
TRBJ1-6	TRBV5-1	few	NA	TGCGCCAGCAGCTTGGGAAGAGGGGGGCAGGATAATTCACCCCTCCACTTT	CASSLGRGGQDNSPLHF
TRBJ2-1	TRBV7-2	once	TRBD2	TGTGCCAGCAGCTTAGGAGCGGGGGGGCCTCATGAGCAGTTCTTC	CASSLGAGGPHEQFF
TRBJ1-2	TRBV6-1	NA	NA	TGTGCCAGCAGTAACCTAGCGACAGCTAACTATGGCTACACCTTC	CASSNLATANYGYTF
TRBJ2-2	TRBV20-1	once	NA	TGCAGTGCCGGGGAGACCGGGGAGCTGTTTTTT	CSAGETGELFF
TRBJ2-3	TRBV7-8	NA	NA	TGTGCCAGCAGCTTAAACTGGGGCACAGATACGCAGTATTTT	CASSLNWGTDTQYF
TRBJ2-2	TRBV7-9	NA	NA	TGTGCCAGCAGCGACCCTCTCGCGAACACCGGGGAGCTGTTTTTT	CASSDPLANTGELFF
TRBJ1-2	TRBV2	few	TRBD1	TGTGCCAGCAGCGGGACAGCTCGTGGCTACACCTTC	CASSGTARGYTF
TRBJ2-3	TRBV7-9	NA	TRBD1	TGTGCCAGCAGCTTAGGACAGGGGGAGACCACAGATACGCAGTATTTT	CASSLGQGETTDTQYF
TRBJ1-2	TRBV30	NA	NA	TGTGCCTCTCACCCGGGGAGCGGTCAGGGTGGCTACACCTTC	CASHPGSGQGGYTF
TRBJ2-7	TRBV25-1	once	NA	TGTGCCAGCAGTGATTCCTCCGGGACAACCCCCTACGAGCAGTACTTC	CASSDSSGTTPYEQYF
TRBJ2-7	TRBV28	NA	NA	TGTGCCAGCAGCTCACAGGGAGAAGTCTACGAGCAGTACTTC	CASSSQGEVYEQYF
TRBJ2-7	TRBV7-6	once	NA	TGTGCCAGCAGCTTACTCCCCGCGGGGTACGAGCAGTACTTC	CASSLLPAGYEQYF